The 3 T cell receptor beta chains below come from one sample, sequenced in a study of blood T cell repertoires in COVID-19. The table came from immunoSEQ multiplex PCR; TCRdb's copy has only in-frame clones and leaves some out. The sample consists of over 110,000 clones, around 80% of them appearing once. The sequencing input was peripheral blood. Receptors were obtained from a man between 65 and 85 years old who had recovered from COVID-19.

The chain couples TRBV5-4 to TRBJ1-2; TRBD1 agrees at 9 bases. Germline V gene data show CDR1 as SGHNT and CDR2 as YYREEE (reference sequence). Trimming removed 4 bases from V and 4 bases from J; junction bases left unmatched: 8. The CDR3 consists of 15 residues. Written as DNA, the CDR3 is TGTGCCAGCAGCGCGTACAGGGGGCGTTTCTATGGCTACACCTTC. Its translation is CASSAYRGRFYGYTF.

This clone was detected once. CDR3 DNA: TGTGCCATCAGTGAGTCAAGCGGGAGGGTAAACATTCAGTACTTC. Protein: CAISESSGRVNIQYF. The genes are TRBV10-3 and TRBJ2-4; TRBD2 agrees at 10 bases. The J segment lost 6 bases and the V segment lost 0 bases, leaving 2 bases of the junction unmatched. The germline gives CDR1 ENHRY, CDR2 SYGVKD. The CDR3 has 15 residues.

This chain links TRBV3-1 (or the pseudogene TRBV3-2) with TRBJ2-1; 7 bases agree with TRBD2. Germline trimming cut 9 bases from V and 7 bases from J; bases unmatched to any gene: 12. Germline values: CDR1 LGHDT, CDR2 YNNKEL (reference sequence). This CDR3 spans 14 amino acids. CDR3 in amino acids: CASESWEGSNEQFF. CDR3 nucleotides: TGTGCCAGTGAAAGTTGGGAGGGCTCTAATGAGCAGTTCTTC.